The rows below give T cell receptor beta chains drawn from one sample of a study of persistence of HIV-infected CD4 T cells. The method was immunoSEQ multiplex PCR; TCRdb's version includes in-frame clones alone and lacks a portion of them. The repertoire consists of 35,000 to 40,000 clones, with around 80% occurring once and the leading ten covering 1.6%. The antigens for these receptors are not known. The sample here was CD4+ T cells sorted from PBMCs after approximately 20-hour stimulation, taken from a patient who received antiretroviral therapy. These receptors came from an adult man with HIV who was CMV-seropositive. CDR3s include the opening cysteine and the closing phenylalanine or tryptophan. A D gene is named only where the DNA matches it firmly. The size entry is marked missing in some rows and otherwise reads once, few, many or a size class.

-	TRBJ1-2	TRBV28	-	TGTGCCAGCAGTCCCGGGACACCTAACTATGGCTACACCTTC	CASSPGTPNYGYTF
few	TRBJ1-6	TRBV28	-	TGTGCCAGCAGTCCCTTTCCCCCTTTGGATTCACCCCTCCACTTT	CASSPFPPLDSPLHF
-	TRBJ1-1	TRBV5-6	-	TGTGCCAGCAGCTTTGGAGGGGCGCGGACTGAAGCTTTCTTT	CASSFGGARTEAFF
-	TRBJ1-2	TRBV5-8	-	TGTGCCAGCAGCCCCGGGACACCTAGGCACAACTATGGCTACACCTTC	CASSPGTPRHNYGYTF
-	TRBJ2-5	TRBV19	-	TGTGCCAGTAGTTCCCAGGGCGTGGAGACCCAGTACTTC	CASSSQGVETQYF
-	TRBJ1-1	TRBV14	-	TGTGCCAGCAGCCTCCTCTCGGACTACCGAGTGGCTGAAGCTTTCTTT	CASSLLSDYRVAEAFF
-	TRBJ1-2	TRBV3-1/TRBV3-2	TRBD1	TGTGCCAGCAGCAATGAAATCTCCGGGACAGGGGGCTATGGCTACACCTTC	CASSNEISGTGGYGYTF
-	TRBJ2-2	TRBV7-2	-	TGTGCCAGCAGCCCTCTCGCGGGGAGGACCGGGGAGCTGTTTTTT	CASSPLAGRTGELFF
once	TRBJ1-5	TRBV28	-	TGTGCCAGCAGTTTCCTTTCGGCCGGGGTCGGCAATCAGCCCCAGCATTTT	CASSFLSAGVGNQPQHF
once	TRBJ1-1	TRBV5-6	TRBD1	TGTGCCAGCAGCATTACCAACAGGGGGCAGGGTGAAGCTTTCTTT	CASSITNRGQGEAFF
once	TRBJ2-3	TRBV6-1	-	TGTGCCAGCAGTGAAGCGCTAGCACAGGGATTGGATACGCAGTATTTT	CASSEALAQGLDTQYF
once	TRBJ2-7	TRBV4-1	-	TGCGCCAGCAGCCAAGAGGCGGATTACGAGCAGTACTTC	CASSQEADYEQYF
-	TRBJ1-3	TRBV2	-	TGTGCCAGCAGTGCTGGGAGGAGTGGAAACACCATATATTTT	CASSAGRSGNTIYF
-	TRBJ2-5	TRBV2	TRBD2	TGTGCCAGCAGTGGGACTAGCAAAGAGACCCAGTACTTC	CASSGTSKETQYF
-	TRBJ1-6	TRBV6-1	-	TGTGCCAGCAGTGAAGAGGGCAGGTTCCCTGGGGGAACCCTCCACTTT	CASSEEGRFPGGTLHF
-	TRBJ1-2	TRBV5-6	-	TGTGCCAGCACCCCAATCCCCGGGCCTGGGAACTATGGCTACACCTTC	CASTPIPGPGNYGYTF
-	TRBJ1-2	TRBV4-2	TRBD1	TGTGCCAGCAGCCCGGGACAGGGGAATGGCTACACCTTC	CASSPGQGNGYTF
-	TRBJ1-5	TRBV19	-	TGTGCCAGTAGTAACGGGGGCCAGGGTCAGCCCCAGCATTTT	CASSNGGQGQPQHF
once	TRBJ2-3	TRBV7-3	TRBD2	TGTGCCAGCAGCTTACGGGCCGGGGGGGCGAAGCGGGGCACAGATACGCAGTATTTT	CASSLRAGGAKRGTDTQYF
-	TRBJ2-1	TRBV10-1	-	TGCGCCAGCAGTGAGGGGTGGGATGACTACAATGAGCAGTTCTTC	CASSEGWDDYNEQFF
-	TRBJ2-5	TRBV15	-	TGTGCCACCAGCAGAGATCCCGGACAGCAAGAGACCCAGTACTTC	CATSRDPGQQETQYF
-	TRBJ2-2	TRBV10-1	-	TGCGCCAGCAGTGAGACAGCTAACACCGGGGAGCTGTTTTTT	CASSETANTGELFF
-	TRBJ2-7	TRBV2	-	TGTGCCAGCAGTGCACGGAGAGAGTCCTACGAGCAGTACTTC	CASSARRESYEQYF
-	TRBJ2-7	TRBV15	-	TGTGCCACCAGCAGTCAGGGGACCTACGAGCAGTACTTC	CATSSQGTYEQYF
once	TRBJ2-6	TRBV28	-	TGTGCCAGCAGTTTAATCGTCGGCGGCGTCTCTGGGGCCAACGTCCTGACTTTC	CASSLIVGGVSGANVLTF
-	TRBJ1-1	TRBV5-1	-	TGCGCCTCAACCTCAAACCCTTCCAAGAACACTGAAGCTTTCTTT	CASTSNPSKNTEAFF
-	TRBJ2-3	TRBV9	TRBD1	TGTGCCAGCAGCGTCGGGACAGGGGGTGGAAGGACAGATACGCAGTATTTT	CASSVGTGGGRTDTQYF
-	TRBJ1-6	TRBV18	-	TGTGCCAGCTCACCATCACAGGGAAGTAGAAATCTCCTCCACTTT	CASSPSQGSRNLLHF
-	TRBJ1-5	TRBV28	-	TGTGCCAGCAGACCTACGGACGGGCGGAGGCCCCAGCATTTT	CASRPTDGRRPQHF
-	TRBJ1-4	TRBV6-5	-	TGTGCCAGCAGCCCCAGGGGTTCAAATGAAAAACTGTTTTTT	CASSPRGSNEKLFF
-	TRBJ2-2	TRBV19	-	TGTGCCAGTAGTGGCAGGGGTAGCACCGGGGAGCTGTTTTTT	CASSGRGSTGELFF
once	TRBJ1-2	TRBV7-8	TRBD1	TGTGCCAGCAGCCGATTACAGGGGATGGAAGGCTACACCTTC	CASSRLQGMEGYTF
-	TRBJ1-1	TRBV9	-	TGTGCCAGCAGCGCGTCCTGGGGGCAGAAGAACACTGAAGCTTTCTTT	CASSASWGQKNTEAFF
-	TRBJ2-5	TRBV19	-	TGTGCCAGTAGTCGGGGTTCCCAAGAGACCCAGTACTTC	CASSRGSQETQYF
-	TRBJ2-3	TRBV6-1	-	TGTGCCAGCAGTGAATTACGGGGGAACCCAGATACGCAGTATTTT	CASSELRGNPDTQYF
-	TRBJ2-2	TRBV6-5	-	TGTGCCAGCCGACGACAGCGTAACACCGGGGAGCTGTTTTTT	CASRRQRNTGELFF
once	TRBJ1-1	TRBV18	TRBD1	TGTGCCAGCTCACCGGGACAGGGTAGACACACTGAAGCTTTCTTT	CASSPGQGRHTEAFF
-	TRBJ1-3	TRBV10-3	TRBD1	TGTGCCATCAGCAATAGGGACAGTCCTGGAAACACCATATATTTT	CAISNRDSPGNTIYF
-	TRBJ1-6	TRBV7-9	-	TGTGCCAGCAGCTTAGGGCAGGGGTTCTATAATTCACCCCTCCACTTT	CASSLGQGFYNSPLHF
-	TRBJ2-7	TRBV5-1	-	TGCGCCAGCAGCTTGGAACCTTCTCGCGAGCAGTACTTC	CASSLEPSREQYF
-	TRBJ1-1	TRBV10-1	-	TGCGCCAGCAGTGTGCAGGAAGAAGCTTTCTTT	CASSVQEEAFF
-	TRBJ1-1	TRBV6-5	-	TGTGCCAGCAGTTCCCCGACACGGGAAGGGGACACTGAAGCTTTCTTT	CASSSPTREGDTEAFF
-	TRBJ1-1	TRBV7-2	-	TGTGCCAGCAGCTTAATCGGGGGGAACACTGAAGCTTTCTTT	CASSLIGGNTEAFF
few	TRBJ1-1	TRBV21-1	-	TGTGCCAGCAGCATAGGGACGGCGAACACTGAAGCTTTCTTT	CASSIGTANTEAFF
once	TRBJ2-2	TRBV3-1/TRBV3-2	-	TGTGCCAGCAGCCCCAGATCGAGCAGGGAAACCGGGGAGCTGTTTTTT	CASSPRSSRETGELFF
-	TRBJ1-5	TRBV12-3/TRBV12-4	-	TGTGCCAGCAGTTTAGCAGCGATCGGGCCCCAGCATTTT	CASSLAAIGPQHF
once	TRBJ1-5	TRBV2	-	TGTGCCAGCAGGGAGCTACAGGGCGGGCAGCCCCAGCATTTT	CASRELQGGQPQHF
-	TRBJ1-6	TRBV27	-	TGTGCCAGCAGGAGGCATAATTCACCCCTCCACTTT	CASRRHNSPLHF
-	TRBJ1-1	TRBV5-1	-	TGCGCCAGCAGCAAGCAACAGGGCGGGTTGACTGAAGCTTTCTTT	CASSKQQGGLTEAFF
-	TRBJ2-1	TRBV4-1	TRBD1	TGCGCCAGCAGCCAGGACTATACCACGACAGGGGATGAGCAGTTCTTC	CASSQDYTTTGDEQFF